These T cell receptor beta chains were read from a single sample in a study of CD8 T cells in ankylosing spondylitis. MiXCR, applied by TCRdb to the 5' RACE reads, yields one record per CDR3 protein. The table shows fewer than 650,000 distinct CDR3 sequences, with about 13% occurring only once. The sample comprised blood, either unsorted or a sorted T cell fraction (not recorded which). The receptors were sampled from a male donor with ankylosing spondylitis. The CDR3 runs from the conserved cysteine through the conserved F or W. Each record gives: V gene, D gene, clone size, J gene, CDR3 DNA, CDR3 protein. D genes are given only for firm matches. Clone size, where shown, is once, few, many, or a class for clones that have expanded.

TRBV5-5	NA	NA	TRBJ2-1	TGTGCCAGCAGCTTTGTGAGGGACCCCTACAATGAGCAGTTCTTC	CASSFVRDPYNEQFF
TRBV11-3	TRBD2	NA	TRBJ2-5	TGTGCCAGCAGCCTCACTAGCGCGATCCAAGAGACCCAGTACTTC	CASSLTSAIQETQYF
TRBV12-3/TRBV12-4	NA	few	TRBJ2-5	TGTGCCAGCAGAGGGGGAGTCTGGGAAGAGACCCAGTACTTC	CASRGGVWEETQYF
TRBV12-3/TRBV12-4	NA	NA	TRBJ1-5	TGTGCCAGCAGAACTACCTCAGGCCAGCCCCAGCATTTT	CASRTTSGQPQHF
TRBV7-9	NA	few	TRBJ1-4	TGTGCCAGCAGCTTAGGTGGGGCATCCTTCAATGAAAAACTGTTTTTT	CASSLGGASFNEKLFF
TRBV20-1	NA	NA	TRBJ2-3	TGCAGTGCTGTAAGAAGGGTCGGGACAAAGCGCACAGATACGCAGTATTTT	CSAVRRVGTKRTDTQYF
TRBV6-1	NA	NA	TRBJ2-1	TGTGCCGGCAGTGGGAACAGGGCTGGGGTGGGTGAGCAGTTCTTC	CAGSGNRAGVGEQFF
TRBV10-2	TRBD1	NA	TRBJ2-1	TGCGCCACAAACAGGGGGCAGAATGAGCAGTTCTTC	CATNRGQNEQFF
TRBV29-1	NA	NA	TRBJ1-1	TGCAGCGCTGAACGTGCCTTAGAAGCTTTCTTT	CSAERALEAFF
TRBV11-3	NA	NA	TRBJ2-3	TGTGCCAGCAGCCAAGGACTCACGCAGTATTTT	CASSQGLTQYF
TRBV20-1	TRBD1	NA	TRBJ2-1	TGCAGTGCTAGAAGGCAGGGGGCCCGTTCGTCCTACAATGAGCAGTTCTTC	CSARRQGARSSYNEQFF
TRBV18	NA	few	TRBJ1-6	TGTGCCAGCTCATCCCGGGACATAAATAATTCACCCCTCCACTTT	CASSSRDINNSPLHF
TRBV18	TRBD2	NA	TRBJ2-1	TGTGCCAGCTCACCACCGAATAGCGGGGCTATAAACAATGAGCAGTTCTTC	CASSPPNSGAINNEQFF
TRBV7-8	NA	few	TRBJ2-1	TGTGCCAGCAGCTTCCTGCCCGAGATCAATGAGCAGTTCTTC	CASSFLPEINEQFF
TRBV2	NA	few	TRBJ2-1	TGTGCCAGCAGCCTGACAGCTACAAGCTCCTACAATGAGCAGTTCTTC	CASSLTATSSYNEQFF
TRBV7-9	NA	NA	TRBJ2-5	TGTGCCAGCAGCGCAGCCTTAGGGGGTGGGGAGACCCAGTACTTC	CASSAALGGGETQYF
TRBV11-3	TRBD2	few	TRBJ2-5	TGTGCCAGCAGGACAACTAGCGCCTCAGAGACCCAGTACTTC	CASRTTSASETQYF
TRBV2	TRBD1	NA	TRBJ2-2	TGTGCCAGCGCTTTGGGGCAGGGGGCGGCCGGGGAGCTGTTTTTT	CASALGQGAAGELFF
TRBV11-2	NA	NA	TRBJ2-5	TGTGCCAGCAGCTTCGGCGGGATGTACCAAGAGACCCAGTACTTC	CASSFGGMYQETQYF
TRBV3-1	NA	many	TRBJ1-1	TGTGCCAGCAGCCCACTGGTGAACACTGAAGCTTTCTTT	CASSPLVNTEAFF
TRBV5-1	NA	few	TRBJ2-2	TGCGCCAGCAGCTTGCCAGGGGACAACACCGGGGAGCTGTTTTTT	CASSLPGDNTGELFF
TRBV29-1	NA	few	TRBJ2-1	TGCAGCGTTGTTGGGAAGCCCCTCTGGGCGCGAGACTCCTACAATGAGCAGTTCTTC	CSVVGKPLWARDSYNEQFF
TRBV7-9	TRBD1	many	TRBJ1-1	TGTGCCAGCAGCTTAGCTCGACAGGGGGCCGAAGCTTTCTTT	CASSLARQGAEAFF
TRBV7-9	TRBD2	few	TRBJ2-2	TGTGCCAGCCGTCGGGGGGACACCGGGGAGCTGTTTTTT	CASRRGDTGELFF
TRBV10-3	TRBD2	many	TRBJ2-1	TGTGCCATCAGTAACCCCCTAGCGGGTAAGGGATACAATGAGCAGTTCTTC	CAISNPLAGKGYNEQFF
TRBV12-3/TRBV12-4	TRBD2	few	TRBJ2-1	TGTGCCAGCAGTTTTGGTATGGCGGGAGGTCTCCCTTACAATGAGCAGTTCTTC	CASSFGMAGGLPYNEQFF
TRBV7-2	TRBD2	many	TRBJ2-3	TGTGCCAGCAGCCCACTAGCGGGACTCACAGATACGCAGTATTTT	CASSPLAGLTDTQYF
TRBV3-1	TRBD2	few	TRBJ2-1	TGTGCCAGCAGCCAAGGATCTAGCGGTCACTACAATGAGCAGTTCTTC	CASSQGSSGHYNEQFF
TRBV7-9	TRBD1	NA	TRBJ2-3	TGTGCCAGCAGCTTGAGGACAGGGGGTAGCACAGATACGCAGTATTTT	CASSLRTGGSTDTQYF
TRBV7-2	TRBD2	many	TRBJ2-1	TGTGCCAGCCTTAGCGGGAACTCCTACAATGAGCAGTTCTTC	CASLSGNSYNEQFF
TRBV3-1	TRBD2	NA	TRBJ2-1	TGTGCCAGCAGCGCCCTGGGGCTAGCGGGGCACAATGAGCAGTTCTTC	CASSALGLAGHNEQFF
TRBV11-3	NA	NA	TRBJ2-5	TGTGCCAGCAGCTTAAGATTAGGGACACCAGGGGAAGAGACCCAGTACTTC	CASSLRLGTPGEETQYF
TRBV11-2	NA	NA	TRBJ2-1	TGTGCCAGCAGCTTATTCTATGTGCACCCCCGGACAGAACGGTACAATGAGCAGTTCTTC	CASSLFYVHPRTERYNEQFF
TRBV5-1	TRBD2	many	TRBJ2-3	TGTGCCAGCAGCCTCACTAGCGGATCCACAGATACGCAGTATTTT	CASSLTSGSTDTQYF
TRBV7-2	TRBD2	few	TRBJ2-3	TGTGCCAGCAGCTCGCGGACTAGCGGGAGGGCCACGGATACGCAGTATTTT	CASSSRTSGRATDTQYF
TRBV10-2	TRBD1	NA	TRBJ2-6	TGCGCCAGCAGTTGGACAGGGGGCCTTAGCTCTGGGGCCAACGTCCTGACTTTC	CASSWTGGLSSGANVLTF
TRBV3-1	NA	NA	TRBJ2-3	TGTGCCAGCAGCTCCTGGGCAGATACGCAGTATTTT	CASSSWADTQYF
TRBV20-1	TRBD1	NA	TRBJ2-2	TGCAGTGCTAGAGATGAGTTGGACAGGCCTAACACCGGGGAGCTGTTTTTT	CSARDELDRPNTGELFF
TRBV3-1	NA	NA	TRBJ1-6	TGTGCCAGCAGCCAAGAGGGTCCCCATTCACCCCTCCACTTT	CASSQEGPHSPLHF
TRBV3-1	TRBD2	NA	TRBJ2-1	TGTGCCAGCAGCCAGAGTAGCGGGATTAGCAATGAGCAGTTCTTC	CASSQSSGISNEQFF
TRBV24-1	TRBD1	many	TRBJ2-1	TGTGCCACCAGTGATTTCGGGGACAGGAGTTTCGATGAGCAGTTCTTC	CATSDFGDRSFDEQFF
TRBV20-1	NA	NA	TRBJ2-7	TGCAGTGCTAGACCGGGACTTAACTACGAGCAGTACTTC	CSARPGLNYEQYF
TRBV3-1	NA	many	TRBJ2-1	TGTGCCAGCAGGGGATACAATGAGCAGTTCTTC	CASRGYNEQFF
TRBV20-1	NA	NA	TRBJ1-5	TGCAGTGCTTCTAGGCAGGGAAGGGTACAGCCCCAGCATTTT	CSASRQGRVQPQHF
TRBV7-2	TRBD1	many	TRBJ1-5	TGTGCCAGCAGCTTAGACAGGGGTGGAAATCAGCCCCAGCATTTT	CASSLDRGGNQPQHF
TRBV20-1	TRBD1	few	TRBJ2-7	TGCAGTGCTAGAGATGCCGGGACAGGGGACGAGCAGTACTTC	CSARDAGTGDEQYF
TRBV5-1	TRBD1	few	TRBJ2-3	TGCGCCAGCAGCTTGACCCGGACAGGGAGCCCACGAGATACGCAGTATTTT	CASSLTRTGSPRDTQYF
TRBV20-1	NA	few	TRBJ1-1	TGCAGTGCTAGAGATAGAGGAGGCGCGGACACTGAAGCTTTCTTT	CSARDRGGADTEAFF
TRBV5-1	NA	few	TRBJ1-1	TGCGCCAGCAGCTTGGCAGGGGCAAACACTGAAGCTTTCTTT	CASSLAGANTEAFF
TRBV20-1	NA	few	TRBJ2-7	TGCAGTGCTGCAACTAGCTACGAGCAGTACTTC	CSAATSYEQYF
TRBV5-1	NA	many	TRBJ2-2	TGCGCCAGCACCTCACACCCACAGGGGAACACCGGGGAGCTGTTTTTT	CASTSHPQGNTGELFF
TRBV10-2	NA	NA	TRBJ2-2	TGCGCCAGCGTGCCCGCGCGCGGGGAGCTGTTTTTT	CASVPARGELFF
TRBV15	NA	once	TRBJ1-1	TGTGCCACCAGCAGAGATCGAAACAGCGAAGCTTTCTTT	CATSRDRNSEAFF
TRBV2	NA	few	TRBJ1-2	TGTGCCAGCAGTGACGACGAGGAGGTGAATGGCTACACCTTC	CASSDDEEVNGYTF
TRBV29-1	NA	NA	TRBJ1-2	TGCAGCGTTGAAGATGAACAAGACAGAACCACCCTCTATGGCTACACCTTC	CSVEDEQDRTTLYGYTF
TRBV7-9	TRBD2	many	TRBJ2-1	TGTGCCAGCAGCCCTAGATCGTCTAGCGGGAGGATAGATGAGCAGTTCTTC	CASSPRSSSGRIDEQFF
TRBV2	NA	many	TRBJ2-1	TGTGCCAGCAGCCCGAGGGCCAATGGCAATGAGCAGTTCTTC	CASSPRANGNEQFF